This TCR beta chain came from a study of T cell responses to AZD1222 COVID-19 vaccine. Germline values: CDR1 KGHDR, CDR2 SFDVKD. The CDR3 spans 13 residues. With 3 bases removed from V and 9 bases from J, the gap between germline ends came to 11 bases. The table came from immunoSEQ multiplex PCR; TCRdb's copy has only in-frame clones and leaves some out. The data hold some 90,000 clones, with approximately 91% observed a single time. The rearrangement uses TRBV24-1 and TRBJ2-1; D not certain. The sample here was peripheral blood, taken 28 days after the second AZD1222 dose. This clonotype originated in an adult who received the AZD1222 COVID-19 vaccine. CDR3 loop: CATSDGDFGEQFF. CDR3 sequence (DNA): TGTGCCACCAGTGATGGGGATTTTGGTGAGCAGTTCTTC.